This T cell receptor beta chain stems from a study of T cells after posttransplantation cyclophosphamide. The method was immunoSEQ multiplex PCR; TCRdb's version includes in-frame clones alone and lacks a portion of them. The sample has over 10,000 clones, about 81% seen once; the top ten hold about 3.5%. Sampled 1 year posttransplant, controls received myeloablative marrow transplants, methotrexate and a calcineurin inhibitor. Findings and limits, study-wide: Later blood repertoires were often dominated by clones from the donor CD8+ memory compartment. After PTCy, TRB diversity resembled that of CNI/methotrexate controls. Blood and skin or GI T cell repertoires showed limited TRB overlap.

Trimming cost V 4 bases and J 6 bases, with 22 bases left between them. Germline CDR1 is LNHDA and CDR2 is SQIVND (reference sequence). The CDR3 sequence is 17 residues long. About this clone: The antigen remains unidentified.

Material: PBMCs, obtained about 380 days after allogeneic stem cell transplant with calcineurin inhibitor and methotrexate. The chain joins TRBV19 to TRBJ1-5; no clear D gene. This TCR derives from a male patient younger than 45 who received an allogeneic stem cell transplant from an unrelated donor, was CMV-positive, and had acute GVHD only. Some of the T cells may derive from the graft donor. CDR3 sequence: CASSTEDGGLLSQPQHF. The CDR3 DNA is TGTGCCAGTAGTACCGAAGATGGAGGGCTGTTAAGTCAGCCCCAGCATTTT. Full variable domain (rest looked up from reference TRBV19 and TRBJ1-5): DGGITQSPKYLFRKEGQNVTLSCEQNLNHDAMYWYRQDPGQGLRLIYYSQIVNDFQKGDIAEGYSVSREKKESFPLTVTSAQKNPTAFYLCASSTEDGGLLSQPQHFGDGTRLSIL.